These T cell receptor beta chains were read from a single sample in a study of early T cells in non-severe SARS-CoV-2 infection. One entry per CDR3 protein results from TCRdb running MiXCR on the 5' RACE reads. The sample has around 68,000 distinct CDR3 sequences, over 4.5% seen once. The material was whole blood, obtained at baseline. The source is an adult who was a healthcare worker with PCR-confirmed SARS-CoV-2 infection or an uninfected control (not recorded which). CDR3s include the opening cysteine and the closing phenylalanine or tryptophan. Fields, in order: V gene, J gene, clone size, D gene, CDR3 DNA, CDR3 protein. D genes are given only for firm matches. Expanded clones are given a class, and other clones once, few, many or no size at all.

TRBV5-1	TRBJ2-3	few	-	TGCGCCAGCAGCCCCGTCGGCGGCGACACAGATACGCAGTATTTT	CASSPVGGDTDTQYF
TRBV20-1	TRBJ2-3	few	TRBD1	TGCAGTGCTAGACCGACAGGGGAGAACACAGATACGCAGTATTTT	CSARPTGENTDTQYF
TRBV7-6	TRBJ2-7	-	TRBD2	TGTGCCAGCAGCTCTTCAGGGCTAGCGGGAGAAGGCGAGCAGTACTTC	CASSSSGLAGEGEQYF
TRBV7-9	TRBJ2-3	-	-	TGTGCCAGCAGCTTAGAGGAGGGGGTGACAGATACGCAGTATTTT	CASSLEEGVTDTQYF
TRBV28	TRBJ2-3	many	-	TGTGCCAGCTCCACGGTCACAGATACGCAGTATTTT	CASSTVTDTQYF
TRBV27	TRBJ2-6	many	TRBD1	TGTGCCAGCAGTCCTAGGACAGGGCCTGGCTCTGGGGCCAACGTCCTGACTTTC	CASSPRTGPGSGANVLTF
TRBV5-1	TRBJ2-5	many	-	TGCGCCAGCAGGAACCAAGAGACCCAGTACTTC	CASRNQETQYF
TRBV19	TRBJ2-7	many	TRBD2	TGTGCCAGTAGTATGGGCGGGAGCTCCTACGAGCAGTACTTC	CASSMGGSSYEQYF
TRBV24-1	TRBJ2-3	many	TRBD2	TGTGCCACCAGTGATTTAGGACTAGCGGATAACACAGATACGCAGTATTTT	CATSDLGLADNTDTQYF
TRBV19	TRBJ2-1	few	-	TGTGCCAGTAGTATAGGAAACAATGAGCAGTTCTTC	CASSIGNNEQFF
TRBV5-1	TRBJ2-7	-	TRBD2	TGCGCCAGCAGCTCGGGAGGCGGGATCTACGAGCAGTACTTC	CASSSGGGIYEQYF
TRBV9	TRBJ2-7	many	TRBD2	TGTGCCAGCAGCGTAGCCGGCGGGAGTGCCTACGAGCAGTACTTC	CASSVAGGSAYEQYF
TRBV18	TRBJ2-4	many	-	TGTGCCAGCTCACCGGAAGGACCGAGACTGTTAGCCAAAAACATTCAGTACTTC	CASSPEGPRLLAKNIQYF
TRBV7-9	TRBJ2-3	few	-	TGTGCCAGCAGCTTAGAAGGACTATACACAGATACGCAGTATTTT	CASSLEGLYTDTQYF
TRBV18	TRBJ2-3	many	-	TGTGCCAGCTCACCAGTGGGGGTTCGGAGCGTCGGGACTAGCACAGATACGCAGTATTTT	CASSPVGVRSVGTSTDTQYF
TRBV3-1	TRBJ2-7	few	-	TGTGCCAGCAGCCAAGGGATGGTTTACGAGCAGTACTTC	CASSQGMVYEQYF
TRBV6-6	TRBJ1-2	few	-	TGTGCCAGCAGCCGATACGGGACAAAATATGGCTACACCTTC	CASSRYGTKYGYTF
TRBV18	TRBJ2-1	many	TRBD1	TGTGCCAGCTCACCGCCAGGGACAGGGATGTACAATGAGCAGTTCTTC	CASSPPGTGMYNEQFF
TRBV6-5	TRBJ1-6	many	-	TGTGCCAGCTCGGGGCAGGGCAATTCACCCCTCCACTTT	CASSGQGNSPLHF
TRBV12-3/TRBV12-4	TRBJ2-1	many	TRBD2	TGTGCCAGCAGTCCCGGGACTAGCGTCTACAATGAGCAGTTCTTC	CASSPGTSVYNEQFF
TRBV20-1	TRBJ2-3	many	-	TGCAGTGCTAGAGAAGGGGCCGATAGCACAGATACGCAGTATTTT	CSAREGADSTDTQYF
TRBV20-1	TRBJ2-3	few	TRBD2	TGCAGTGCAAAAGCGGGAGGACGTACCCCCACGCAGTATTTT	CSAKAGGRTPTQYF
TRBV28	TRBJ2-7	many	-	TGTGCCAGCAGTTCTTCCCAGGGCAGCTCCTACGAGCAGTACTTC	CASSSSQGSSYEQYF
TRBV12-3/TRBV12-4	TRBJ1-1	many	-	TGTGCCAGCAGTCCAGAGAACACTGAAGCTTTCTTT	CASSPENTEAFF
TRBV5-1	TRBJ2-7	many	TRBD1	TGCGCCAGCAGCACAGGGGACGGATACGAGCAGTACTTC	CASSTGDGYEQYF
TRBV5-6	TRBJ2-1	many	-	TGTGCCAGCAGCTTGGGGCCCCAGGGTATTGGTTCCTTGTTCTTC	CASSLGPQGIGSLFF
TRBV3-1	TRBJ2-3	few	TRBD2	TGTGCCAGCAGCCGGCTAGCGGGAGGGCCGTCGAACACAGATACGCAGTATTTT	CASSRLAGGPSNTDTQYF
TRBV19	TRBJ1-2	many	-	TGTGCCAGTAGTATGGGGTGGTCGGCGGACTATGGCTACACCTTC	CASSMGWSADYGYTF
TRBV20-1	TRBJ1-1	-	TRBD1	TGCAGTGCTAGGAGACAGGGTCCGAACACTGAAGCTTTCTTT	CSARRQGPNTEAFF
TRBV20-1	TRBJ2-1	-	TRBD2	TGCAGTGCTCCCAACCGCGGGAGGGCCAATGAGCAGTTCTTC	CSAPNRGRANEQFF
TRBV20-1	TRBJ2-4	many	TRBD1	TGCAGTGCTTACTCTGGACAGGGAAACATTCAGTACTTC	CSAYSGQGNIQYF
TRBV7-8	TRBJ1-3	few	-	TGTGCCAGCAGCTTTGACCCCTCTGGAAACACCATATATTTT	CASSFDPSGNTIYF
TRBV5-4	TRBJ1-5	many	-	TGTGCCAGCAGCTTGGCCGGTGATCAGCCCCAGCATTTT	CASSLAGDQPQHF
TRBV7-9	TRBJ1-1	many	-	TGTGCCAGCACCTATTGGGGGCAGGAGGAAGCTTTCTTT	CASTYWGQEEAFF
TRBV3-1	TRBJ1-1	-	TRBD1	TGTGCCAGCAGCCAAGGGACAGGAGGAACTGAAGCTTTCTTT	CASSQGTGGTEAFF
TRBV10-3	TRBJ2-7	-	-	TGTGCCATCAGTGAACGGATAGATTACGAGCAGTACTTC	CAISERIDYEQYF
TRBV14	TRBJ2-5	many	-	TGTGCCAGCAGCCAAGGGGCAGAAGAGACCCAGTACTTC	CASSQGAEETQYF
TRBV3-1	TRBJ2-2	many	-	TGTGCCAGCAGCCAGAAAGAACAGGTCACCGGGGAGCTGTTTTTT	CASSQKEQVTGELFF
TRBV5-6	TRBJ2-5	few	-	TGTGCCAGCAGCTTGGGACTCCGAGAGACCCAGTACTTC	CASSLGLRETQYF
TRBV7-7	TRBJ2-7	many	-	TGTGCCAGCAGCTCCTGGACTGAACCCGGCGAGCAGTACTTC	CASSSWTEPGEQYF
TRBV5-4	TRBJ2-2	-	-	TGTGCCAGCAGTCCCCCAACCACCGGGGAGCTGTTTTTT	CASSPPTTGELFF
TRBV7-2	TRBJ2-7	many	-	TGTGCCAGCACAGCCTCACCGGGTTCCTACGAGCAGTACTTC	CASTASPGSYEQYF
TRBV4-3	TRBJ1-2	-	-	TGCGCCAGCAGCCAAGATTTGCAGGTGCGCGGCTACACCTTC	CASSQDLQVRGYTF
TRBV12-3/TRBV12-4	TRBJ1-1	-	-	TGTGCCAGCAGTTTACAGGCGGCGAACACTGAAGCTTTCTTT	CASSLQAANTEAFF
TRBV12-3/TRBV12-4	TRBJ1-5	many	TRBD1	TGTGCCAGCAGTCCGGACAGGGGCCGGCATCAGCCCCAGCATTTT	CASSPDRGRHQPQHF
TRBV10-1	TRBJ2-7	few	TRBD2	TGCGCCAGCAGTGAAGCGGGGCCATACAATTCCTACGAGCAGTACTTC	CASSEAGPYNSYEQYF
TRBV20-1	TRBJ2-1	many	-	TGCAGTGCTAGATTCTACAATGAGCAGTTCTTC	CSARFYNEQFF
TRBV6-6	TRBJ1-1	many	-	TGTGCCAGCAGACTGGGACAAAGGATAGCTTTCTTT	CASRLGQRIAFF